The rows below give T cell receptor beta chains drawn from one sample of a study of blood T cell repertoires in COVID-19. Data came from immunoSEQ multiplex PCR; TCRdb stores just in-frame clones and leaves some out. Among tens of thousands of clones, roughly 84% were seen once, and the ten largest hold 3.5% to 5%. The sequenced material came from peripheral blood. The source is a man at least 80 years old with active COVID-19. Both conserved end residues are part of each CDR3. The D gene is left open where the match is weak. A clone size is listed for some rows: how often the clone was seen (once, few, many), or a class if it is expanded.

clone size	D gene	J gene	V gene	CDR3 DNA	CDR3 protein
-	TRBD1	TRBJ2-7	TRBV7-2	TGTGCCAGCACCCAAAACCGGGACAGGGGTGGGGAGCAGTACTTC	CASTQNRDRGGEQYF
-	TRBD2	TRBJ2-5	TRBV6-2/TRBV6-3	TGTGCCAGCAGTTTCACGTTAGCGGGAGCATTCCAAGAGACCCAGTACTTC	CASSFTLAGAFQETQYF
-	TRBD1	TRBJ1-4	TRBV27	TGTGCCAGCAGTTTCAACAGGGGTGCTAATGAAAAACTGTTTTTT	CASSFNRGANEKLFF
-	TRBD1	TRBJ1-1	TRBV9	TGTGCCAGCAGCCTAGGGGGCGAGTCAAGTGAAGCTTTCTTT	CASSLGGESSEAFF
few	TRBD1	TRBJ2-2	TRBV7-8	TGTGCCAGCAGCTCCCGTCCCCGGGACAGGGAAACCGGGGAGCTGTTTTTT	CASSSRPRDRETGELFF
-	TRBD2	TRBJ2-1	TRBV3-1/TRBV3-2	TGTGCCAGCAGCCAAGATGCCGGGACTAGCGGGAGGGCAGGTGAGCAGTTCTTC	CASSQDAGTSGRAGEQFF
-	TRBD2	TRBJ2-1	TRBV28	TGTGCCAGCATGGGGGGGACTAGCGCCCACAATGAGCAGTTCTTC	CASMGGTSAHNEQFF
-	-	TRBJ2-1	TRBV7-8	TGTGCCAGCAGCTTAGCGCTAGCCTCCGTCGGGAATGAGCAGTTCTTC	CASSLALASVGNEQFF
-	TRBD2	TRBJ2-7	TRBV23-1	TGCGCCAGCAGTCAACCGGGACTACCCCGGGTTGAGCAGTACTTC	CASSQPGLPRVEQYF
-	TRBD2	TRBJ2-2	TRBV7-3	TGTGCCAGCAGCTTGGGACTAGCGGGAGCGAACACCGGGGAGCTGTTTTTT	CASSLGLAGANTGELFF
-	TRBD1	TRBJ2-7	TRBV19	TGTGCCAGTAGTATAGGGGACAGGGGTGTGGAAGCGCAGTACTTC	CASSIGDRGVEAQYF
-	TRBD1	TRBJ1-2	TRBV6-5	TGTGCCAGCAGAGGGGGACAGAACTTCTATGGCTACACCTTC	CASRGGQNFYGYTF
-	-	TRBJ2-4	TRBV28	TGTGCCAGCAACTCCGGGGTAGACATTCAGTACTTC	CASNSGVDIQYF
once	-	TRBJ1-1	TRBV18	TGTGCCAGCACCCAGGGAAATCGGGGGACTGAAGCTTTCTTT	CASTQGNRGTEAFF
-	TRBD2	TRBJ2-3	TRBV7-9	TGTGCCAGCAGCTTGGGGGGACTAGCGGGAGTAGGAGCAGATACGCAGTATTTT	CASSLGGLAGVGADTQYF
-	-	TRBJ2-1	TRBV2	TGTGCCAGCAGTAAGGGGAACTCCTACAATGAGCAGTTCTTC	CASSKGNSYNEQFF
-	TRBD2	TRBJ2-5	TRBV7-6	TGTGCCAGCAGTGGACTCCTAGCGGGAGGGGAGACCCAGTACTTC	CASSGLLAGGETQYF
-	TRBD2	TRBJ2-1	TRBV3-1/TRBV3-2	TGTGCCAGCAGCCCCCAGCGGGAGGCCTACAATGAGCAGTTCTTC	CASSPQREAYNEQFF
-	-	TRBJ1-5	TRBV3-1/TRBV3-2	TGTGCCAGCAGCCCAACCAGGTTTAGCAATCAGCCCCAGCATTTT	CASSPTRFSNQPQHF
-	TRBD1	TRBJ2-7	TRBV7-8	TGTGCCAGCAGCTTAGTTGGACAGGAGTCCTACGAGCAGTACTTC	CASSLVGQESYEQYF
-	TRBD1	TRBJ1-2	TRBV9	TGTGCCAGCAGCGTAGGAAATGGACAGGGGGATTTCTACACCTTC	CASSVGNGQGDFYTF
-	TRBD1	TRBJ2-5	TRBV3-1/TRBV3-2	TGTGCCAGCAGCAACCGGGACAGAGAAGAGACCCAGTACTTC	CASSNRDREETQYF
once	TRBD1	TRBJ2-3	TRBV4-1	TGCGCCAGCAGCCAAAGACAGGGGAGCACAGATACGCAGTATTTT	CASSQRQGSTDTQYF
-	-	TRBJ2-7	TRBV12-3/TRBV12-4	TGTGCCAGCAGTTTGGGGCAGCCCTACGAGCAGTACTTC	CASSLGQPYEQYF
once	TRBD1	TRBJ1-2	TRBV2	TGTGCCAGCAGGGGGGGACAGGGGGCTGGCGGCTACACCTTC	CASRGGQGAGGYTF
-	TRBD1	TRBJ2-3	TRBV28	TGTGCCAGCAGTTTATCACAGGGGAGCACAGATACGCAGTATTTT	CASSLSQGSTDTQYF
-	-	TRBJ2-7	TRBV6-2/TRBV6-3	TGTGCCAGCAGTATCGGACACTCCTACGAGCAGTACTTC	CASSIGHSYEQYF
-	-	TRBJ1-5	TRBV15	TGTGCCACCAGCAGAGGGGTAGCGAGCAATCAGCCCCAGCATTTT	CATSRGVASNQPQHF
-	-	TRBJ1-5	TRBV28	TGTGCCAGCAGTTTCGTATTTGGCAATCAGCCCCAGCATTTT	CASSFVFGNQPQHF
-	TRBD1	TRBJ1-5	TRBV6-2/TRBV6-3	TGTGCCAGCAGTCAGGGGGCAGTAAGTAGACTGGATAGCAATCAGCCCCAGCATTTT	CASSQGAVSRLDSNQPQHF
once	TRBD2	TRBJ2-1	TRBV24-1	TGTGCCACCAGTGATTTACAGCCCTCCCGAGCGGGAGGTCGCTACAATGAGCAGTTCTTC	CATSDLQPSRAGGRYNEQFF